A single sample is the source of the 25 T cell receptor beta chains below, sequenced in a study of T cell responses to AZD1222 COVID-19 vaccine. Only in-frame clones appear in the TCRdb table, and some are missing; sequencing was by immunoSEQ multiplex PCR. The top ten clones hold about 3.9% of a sample with 54,000 or so clones, 87% of them seen once. Here the sequenced sample was peripheral blood, taken on day 0 of AZD1222 vaccination. These receptors all come from an adult in good health.

A word on this clone: An end of the junction does not agree with germline; a read error may underlie this. The chain couples TRBV7-2 to TRBJ2-1, with 9 bases fitting TRBD1. This CDR3 comprises 15 residues. Germline assignment: CDR1 SGHTA and CDR2 FQGNSA. CDR3 coding DNA: TGTGCCAGCACCTTACAGGGGGCCTCCTACAATGAGCAGTTCTTC. Translating it yields CASTLQGASYNEQFF. Looking up the rest from reference TRBV7-2 and TRBJ2-1 gives the full variable domain: GAGVSQSPSNKVTEKGKDVELRCDPISGHTALYWYRQSLGQGLEFLIYFQGNSAPDKSGLPSDRFSAERTGGSVSTLTIQRTQQEDSAVYLCASTLQGASYNEQFFGPGTRLTVL.

The chain links TRBV19 to TRBJ2-6; D ambiguous. The CDR3 covers 14 residues. The V end lost 7 bases, the J end lost 3 bases, and 10 bases lay between the germline ends. Per germline, CDR1 LNHDA and CDR2 SQIVND (reference sequence). The CDR3 here is CASKFSYGANVLTF. The CDR3 coding sequence is TGTGCCAGTAAGTTTTCGTATGGGGCCAACGTCCTGACTTTC. Drawing the rest from reference TRBV19 and TRBJ2-6, the complete variable domain is DGGITQSPKYLFRKEGQNVTLSCEQNLNHDAMYWYRQDPGQGLRLIYYSQIVNDFQKGDIAEGYSVSREKKESFPLTVTSAQKNPTAFYLCASKFSYGANVLTFGAGSRLTVL.

V and J are TRBV18 and TRBJ1-5; 9 bases agree with TRBD1. V shed 6 bases and J 3 bases; nucleotides not matched to a gene: 12. Germline-derived CDR1 and CDR2 are KGHSH and LQKENI. This CDR3 comprises 17 residues. CDR3 sequence reads: CASSRWDRAEPNQPQHF. The CDR3 coding sequence is TGTGCCAGCTCCCGGTGGGACAGGGCGGAACCCAATCAGCCCCAGCATTTT.

CDR3 loop: CASSGGGINSPLHF. The CDR3 DNA sequence: TGTGCCAGCAGTGGGGGGGGCATTAATTCACCCCTCCACTTT. This chain joins TRBV2 and TRBJ1-6; tentative D call: TRBD1 (6 bases). This CDR3 contains 14 residues. From germline, CDR1 is SNHLY and CDR2 FYNNEI. Trimming took 4 bases from V and 6 from J, leaving 10 bases between them.

The chain carries TRBV27 and TRBJ2-3; the D gene is possibly TRBD2 (6 bases). In germline, CDR1 is MNHEY, CDR2 SMNVEV (reference sequence). Trimming pared 5 bases from V and 7 bases from J, leaving 25 bases between. The CDR3 is 17 residues long. The CDR3 loop reads CASSPVEIAGSSYTQYF. DNA of the CDR3: TGTGCCAGCAGTCCAGTCGAGATTGCGGGGTCATCATATACGCAGTATTTT.

The rearrangement joins TRBV2 to TRBJ2-2; no clear D gene. V lost 6 bases to trimming and J lost 0 bases, with 11 bases between them. CDR3 size: 15 residues. Germline values: CDR1 SNHLY, CDR2 FYNNEI. CDR3 region: CASSSSGTNTGELFF. CDR3 bases: TGTGCCAGCAGCAGCTCTGGGACGAACACCGGGGAGCTGTTTTTT. The full variable domain, in which reference TRBV2 and TRBJ2-2 provide the parts outside the CDR3, is EPEVTQTPSHQVTQMGQEVILRCVPISNHLYFYWYRQILGQKVEFLVSFYNNEISEKSEIFDDQFSVERPDGSNFTLKIRSTKLEDSAMYFCASSSSGTNTGELFFGEGSRLTVL.

This clone has only one observation. The chain recombines TRBV4-1 with TRBJ2-2; D not certain. From germline, CDR1 is MGHRA and CDR2 YSYEKL. The germline V and J ends were trimmed by 1 base and 0 bases, with 6 bases remaining between them. The CDR3 loop spans 15 amino acids. The CDR3 sequence: CASSQGHTNTGELFF. The CDR3 DNA sequence: TGCGCCAGCAGCCAAGGTCACACGAACACCGGGGAGCTGTTTTTT.

The chain carries TRBV18 and TRBJ1-1; maybe TRBD1 (5 bases). Trimming removed 0 bases at V and 6 bases at J, with 14 bases between. CDR1 and CDR2 from the germline V gene are KGHSH and LQKENI. CDR3 length equals 15 residues. The CDR3 reads CASSPPIRMGPEAFF. The CDR3 region has the DNA TGTGCCAGCTCACCACCTATCCGCATGGGGCCTGAAGCTTTCTTT.

The chain links TRBV14 to TRBJ1-2; perhaps TRBD1 as D (5 bases). Trimming removed 6 bases at V and 7 bases at J, with 9 bases between. Germline-derived CDR1 and CDR2 are SGHDN and FVKESK. This CDR3 contains 11 residues. The DNA for the CDR3 is TGTGCCAGCAGAGGGGTCGCTGGCTACACCTTC. This encodes CASRGVAGYTF.

The chain is built from TRBV6-5 and TRBJ2-7; D gene unclear. This CDR3 comprises 12 residues. V lost 7 bases, J lost 0 bases, and 7 bases lay in between. Germline V gives CDR1 MNHEY, CDR2 SVGAGI. The CDR3 coding sequence is TGTGCCAGCAAGGGAATCTCCTACGAGCAGTACTTC. Translated: CASKGISYEQYF.

This chain joins TRBV28 and TRBJ1-5, with a weak D call TRBD1 (6 bases). The CDR3 runs 13 residues. Looked up from germline, CDR1 is MDHEN and CDR2 is SYDVKM. With 6 bases removed from V and 8 bases from J, the gap between germline ends came to 14 bases. The chain's CDR3 is CASRSTGREPQHF. CDR3 DNA: TGTGCCAGCAGATCAACAGGGAGGGAGCCCCAGCATTTT.

The rearrangement uses TRBV29-1 and TRBJ1-2; the D is unclear. The ends were cut back, 4 bases at V and 1 base at J, with 4 bases in the middle. CDR3 size: 11 residues. Germline CDR1 is SQVTM and CDR2 is ANQGSEA. CDR3 nucleotides: TGCAGCGTTGCAGATAACTATGGCTACACCTTC. Its translation is CSVADNYGYTF.

V gene TRBV5-1 combines with J gene TRBJ1-1; tentative D call: TRBD1 (6 bases). Germline CDR1 is SGHRS and CDR2 is YFSETQ. The length of the CDR3 is 17 residues. Trimming stripped 4 bases from V and 3 bases from J, with 22 bases between. The CDR3 reads CASSPGTSARLDTEAFF. CDR3 nucleotide sequence: TGCGCCAGCAGCCCCGGGACATCGGCCAGGTTGGACACTGAAGCTTTCTTT. Filled out from reference TRBV5-1 and TRBJ1-1, the complete variable domain reads KAGVTQTPRYLIKTRGQQVTLSCSPISGHRSVSWYQQTPGQGLQFLFEYFSETQRNKGNFPGRFSGRQFSNSRSEMNVSTLELGDSALYLCASSPGTSARLDTEAFFGQGTRLTVV.

The chain carries TRBV9 and TRBJ2-1, with a weak D call TRBD1 (5 bases). Germline V gene data show CDR1 as SGDLS and CDR2 as YYNGEE. The CDR3 sequence is 15 residues long. V lost 2 bases and J 6 bases, leaving 15 bases between the germline ends. The CDR3 DNA reads TGTGCCAGCAGCGTCTCAGGGTCGTGGTCCAATGAGCAGTTCTTC. This translates into CASSVSGSWSNEQFF.

The rearrangement links TRBV5-1 to TRBJ1-1; D is unclear. There are 14 residues in the CDR3. CDR1 and CDR2 from the germline V gene are SGHRS and YFSETQ. V lost 1 base to trimming and J lost 6 bases, with 13 bases between them. CDR3 amino acids: CASSLRAGQSEAFF. As DNA, the CDR3 is TGCGCCAGCAGCTTGCGGGCAGGTCAGTCTGAAGCTTTCTTT.

There are a few counts of this clone. This chain uses TRBV18 with TRBJ2-1, with 12 bases aligning to TRBD2. Germline CDR1 and CDR2: KGHSH and LQKENI. This CDR3 has 15 amino acids. Germline trimming cut 6 bases from V and 7 bases from J; bases unmatched to any gene: 7. Written as DNA, the CDR3 is TGTGCCAGCTCCGAGAGACTAGCGGGGGAGAATGAGCAGTTCTTC. This translates into CASSERLAGENEQFF.

Details on this clone: Germline is not matched at one junction end, which may reflect a read error. The gene calls are TRBV19 and TRBJ2-1; 8 nucleotides line up with TRBD1. CDR3 length: 14 residues. CDR1 and CDR2 from the germline V gene are LNHDA and SQIVND (reference sequence). CDR3 residues: CACSTWTGWDEQFF. Written as DNA, the CDR3 is TGTGCCTGTAGTACTTGGACAGGGTGGGATGAGCAGTTCTTC.

The chain has TRBV5-1 and TRBJ1-4, with D unresolved. Trimming shortened V by 0 bases and J by 3 bases, and 9 bases separated the two germline ends. CDR3 length: 15 amino acids. The germline CDR1 and CDR2 sequences are SGHRS and YFSETQ. The CDR3 DNA sequence: TGCGCCAGCAGCTTGGATCGAAGGGCTAATGAAAAACTGTTTTTT. Translation: CASSLDRRANEKLFF.

The chain joins TRBV4-1 to TRBJ1-3; D ambiguous. Deletions cut 0 bases from V and 0 bases from J, with 9 bases between. CDR1 and CDR2 (germline): MGHRA, YSYEKL. The length of the CDR3 is 16 residues. CDR3 nucleotides: TGCGCCAGCAGCCAAGATCTGGGTCTCTCTGGAAACACCATATATTTT. Translated, it gives CASSQDLGLSGNTIYF.

This clone was found once. The chain couples TRBV11-2 to TRBJ2-5; maybe TRBD2 (5 bases). Germline-derived CDR1 and CDR2 are SGHAT and FQNNGV. The CDR3 has 18 residues. V was pared by 6 bases and J by 1 base, with 24 bases between. The CDR3 region is CASSSRLPGIAGQETQYF. In nucleotides, the CDR3 is TGTGCCAGCAGTTCCAGGCTGCCGGGAATAGCAGGCCAAGAGACCCAGTACTTC.

The rearrangement joins TRBV9 to TRBJ1-1; the D is unclear. V was clipped by 0 bases and J by 3 bases, with 15 bases between them. Germline V gives CDR1 SGDLS, CDR2 YYNGEE. The CDR3 runs to 16 residues. CDR3 sequence (DNA): TGTGCCAGCAGCGTAGCCCTGGACTGGAGTGACACTGAAGCTTTCTTT. This translates into CASSVALDWSDTEAFF.

The CDR3 loop reads CASSSGGNTGELFF. CDR3 nucleotides: TGTGCCAGCTCATCGGGAGGGAACACCGGGGAGCTGTTTTTT. The rearrangement uses TRBV18 and TRBJ2-2, with 7 bases that match TRBD2. Germline assignment: CDR1 KGHSH and CDR2 LQKENI. The CDR3 consists of 14 residues. J lost 1 base, V lost 5 bases, and 1 base had no gene match.

CDR3 coding DNA: TGCGCCAGCCGCCCCGAGGGACAGAACTATGGCTACACCTTC. Amino acid sequence: CASRPEGQNYGYTF. The V call is TRBV5-1, the J call TRBJ1-2, with 7 bases aligning to TRBD1. Germline V gene data show CDR1 as SGHRS and CDR2 as YFSETQ. V shed 7 bases, J shed 2 bases, and the junction held 8 bases outside the gene matches. This CDR3 spans 14 amino acids.

J is TRBJ2-6 and V is TRBV19; D perhaps matches TRBD2 (5 bases). The germline V gene has CDR1 LNHDA and CDR2 SQIVND (reference sequence). This CDR3 comprises 16 residues. The V gene lost 9 bases and the J gene lost 4 bases, with 19 bases spanning the gap. This CDR3 is CASRKAEMTGANVLTF. CDR3 in DNA: TGTGCCAGCAGAAAAGCGGAAATGACAGGGGCCAACGTCCTGACTTTC.

The chain links TRBV28 to TRBJ1-6; a weak D match, TRBD1 (5 bases). Germline V gene data show CDR1 as MDHEN and CDR2 as SYDVKM. There are 17 residues in the CDR3. Trimming stripped 2 bases from V and 2 bases from J, with 13 bases between. The CDR3 here is CASSLMQGIPYNSPLHF. In DNA, the CDR3 is TGTGCCAGCAGTTTAATGCAGGGAATCCCCTATAATTCACCCCTCCACTTT.